This TCR beta chain was captured in a study of T cell responses to AZD1222 COVID-19 vaccine. The study, taken as a whole, reports: The number of AZD1222 recipients seropositive at baseline was only 5 to 7. Donors were largely white British and mainly female; clonal diversity was possibly underestimated. Repertoires were obtained solely post-peak T cell response.

Some clones are missing from TCRdb's copy, which holds only in-frame ones; the method was immunoSEQ multiplex PCR. The sample holds some 110,000 clones, 86% seen once. Trimming removed 0 bases from V and 8 bases from J; junction bases left unmatched: 7. The CDR3 sequence is 14 residues long. Germline CDR1 reads SGHRS; CDR2 reads YFSETQ. About this clone: The antigen is undetermined.

The material was peripheral blood, obtained 28 days after the second dose of the MenACWY control vaccine. The TCR sequence derives from an adult who received the MenACWY meningococcal vaccine as a control. V usage is TRBV5-1 and J usage is TRBJ1-2; 7 bases map to TRBD1. CDR3 sequence (DNA): TGCGCCAGCAGCTTGGGACAGGGCGAGGGGGGCTACACCTTC. Encoded protein: CASSLGQGEGGYTF.